Reported below is one TCR beta chain. Its matching antigen is unknown. This sample stems from a study of T cell responses to AZD1222 COVID-19 vaccine. Whole-study context: Second doses at about 4 or about 12 weeks were pooled. Study observations and caveats: Distributed over spike, vaccine-associated CD4 TCRs predominated at 160-218 and 743-854. Spike-specific TCRs gained breadth and depth after people received two AZD1222 doses. Only a handful of AZD1222 recipients, roughly 6 in all, had baseline seropositivity.

Assay used: immunoSEQ multiplex PCR; TCRdb lists only in-frame clones, some missing. In the table there are around 150,000 clones, less than 95% of which are singletons. Germline V CDR1 and CDR2: MNHEY, SVGAGI. The CDR3 length is 13 residues. The V and J ends lost 8 bases and 7 bases, in that order; junction bases with no gene match: 7. This receptor was identified in an adult in good health. The genes are TRBV6-5 and TRBJ2-1; TRBD1 matches at 8 bases. This specimen consisted of peripheral blood, obtained on day 0 of AZD1222 vaccination. For the CDR3, the DNA is TGTGCCAGCCATGACAGGGGTGGGAATGAGCAGTTCTTC. Encoded protein: CASHDRGGNEQFF.